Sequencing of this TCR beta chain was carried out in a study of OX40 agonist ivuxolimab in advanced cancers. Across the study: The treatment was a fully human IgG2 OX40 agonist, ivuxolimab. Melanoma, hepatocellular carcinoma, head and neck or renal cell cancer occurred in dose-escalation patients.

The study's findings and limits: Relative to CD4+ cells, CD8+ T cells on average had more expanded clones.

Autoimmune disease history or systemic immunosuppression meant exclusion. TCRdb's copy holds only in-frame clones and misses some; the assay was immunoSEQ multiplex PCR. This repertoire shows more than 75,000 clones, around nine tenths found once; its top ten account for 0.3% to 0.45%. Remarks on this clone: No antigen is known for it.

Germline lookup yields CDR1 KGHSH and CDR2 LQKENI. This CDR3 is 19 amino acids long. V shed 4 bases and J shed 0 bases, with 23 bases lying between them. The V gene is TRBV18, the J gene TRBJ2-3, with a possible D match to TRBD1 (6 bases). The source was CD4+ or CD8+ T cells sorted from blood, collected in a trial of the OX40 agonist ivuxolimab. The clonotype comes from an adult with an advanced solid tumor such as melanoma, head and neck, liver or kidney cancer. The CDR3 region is CASSLGPRRGYGSTDTQYF. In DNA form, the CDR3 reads TGTGCCAGCTCACTTGGTCCACGTAGGGGGTATGGGAGCACAGATACGCAGTATTTT.